This T cell receptor (beta chain) derives from a study of blood T cell repertoires in COVID-19. Background on the study: The United States, Italy and Spain were the sources of the acute and convalescent COVID-19 samples. T cells, B-cell-depleted T cells, or PBMCs supplied cDNA or gDNA.

In the original workflow: Reference gene primer amplification gave estimated nucleated cell counts. Sequencing was performed with immunoSEQ multiplex PCR; in TCRdb, only in-frame clones are kept and a portion is missing. That table furnishes V, J and clone size, whereas the DNA furnished D and trimming. Altogether roughly 180,000 clones are present, about 86% being singletons, with the ten largest covering around 21%. The CDR3 has 16 residues. Trimming removed 2 bases at V and 0 bases at J, with 13 bases between. Germline CDR1 is PRHDT and CDR2 is FYEKMQ (reference sequence). The rearrangement links TRBV13 to TRBJ1-1, with no clear D. This sequence originates from a man aged 65 to 85 with active or convalescent COVID-19. Sequencing was performed on peripheral blood. The CDR3 DNA is TGTGCCAGCAGCTTACGGGGTAGTGGGCTGAACACTGAAGCTTTCTTT. This encodes CASSLRGSGLNTEAFF.